The 4 T cell receptor beta chains presented below share a single source sample, sequenced in a study of blood T cell repertoires in COVID-19. TCRdb's copy holds only in-frame clones and misses some; the assay was immunoSEQ multiplex PCR. The sample holds about 180,000 clones; roughly 89% are singletons and the top ten take about 2.2%. Input material: PBMCs or T cells enriched from blood (not recorded which). These receptors originate from a woman aged 40 to 49 with acute COVID-19.

V is TRBV12-3 or TRBV12-4 and J is TRBJ2-3, with a possible D match to TRBD1 (5 bases). The V and J ends lost 6 bases and 4 bases respectively, with 8 bases between them. The CDR3 has 12 residues. The CDR3 is CASSSGSDTQYF. CDR3 in DNA: TGTGCCAGCAGCTCAGGGTCAGATACGCAGTATTTT.

V usage is TRBV9 and J usage is TRBJ2-3, with unresolved D. The V and J ends lost 0 bases and 0 bases respectively, with 11 bases between them. The CDR3 is 16 amino acids. Germline V gene data show CDR1 as SGDLS and CDR2 as YYNGEE. In DNA, the CDR3 is TGTGCCAGCAGCGTAGGGGCCGTTGGGAGCACAGATACGCAGTATTTT. Translated, it gives CASSVGAVGSTDTQYF. Supplemented by reference TRBV9 and TRBJ2-3, the full variable domain reads DSGVTQTPKHLITATGQRVTLRCSPRSGDLSVYWYQQSLDQGLQFLIQYYNGEERAKGNILERFSAQQFPDLHSELNLSSLELGDSALYFCASSVGAVGSTDTQYFGPGTRLTVL.

This rearrangement joins TRBV2 to TRBJ2-7; 14 positions match TRBD2. Germline CDR1 SNHLY, CDR2 FYNNEI. Trimming at V came to 6 bases and at J to 1 base, leaving 8 bases not matched to a gene. The CDR3 has 17 residues. The CDR3 bases are TGTGCCAGCAGACTCAGGACTAGCGGGAGGACTTCCTACGAGCAGTACTTC. Translated, it gives CASRLRTSGRTSYEQYF.

This chain joins TRBV24-1 and TRBJ2-3; 13 nucleotides match TRBD2. The CDR3 length is 17 residues. The junction had 12 bases not matched to a gene; V was cut back by 7 bases and J by 6 bases. The V gene's germline CDR1 is KGHDR and CDR2 SFDVKD. The DNA for the CDR3 is TGTGCCACCAGCCTGGGGACTAGCGGGAAAGGTGGTGATACGCAGTATTTT. Its translation: CATSLGTSGKGGDTQYF.